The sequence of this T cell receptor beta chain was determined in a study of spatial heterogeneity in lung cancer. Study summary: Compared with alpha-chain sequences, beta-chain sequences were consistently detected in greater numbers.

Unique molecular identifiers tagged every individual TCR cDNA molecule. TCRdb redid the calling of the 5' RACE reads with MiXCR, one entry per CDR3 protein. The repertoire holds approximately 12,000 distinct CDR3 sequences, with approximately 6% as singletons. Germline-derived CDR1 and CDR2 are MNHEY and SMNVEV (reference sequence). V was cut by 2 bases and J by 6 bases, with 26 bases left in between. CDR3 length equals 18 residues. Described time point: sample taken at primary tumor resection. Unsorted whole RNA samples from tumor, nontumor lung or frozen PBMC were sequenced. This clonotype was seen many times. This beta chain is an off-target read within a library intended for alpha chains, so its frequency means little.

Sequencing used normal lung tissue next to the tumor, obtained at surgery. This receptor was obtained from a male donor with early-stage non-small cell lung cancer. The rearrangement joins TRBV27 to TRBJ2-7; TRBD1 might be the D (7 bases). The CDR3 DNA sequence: TGTGCCAGCAGTTTACCCCCGGGAGCAGGGGGACCACCCCGCGAGCAGTACTTC. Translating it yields CASSLPPGAGGPPREQYF.